The source of this TCR beta chain is a study of beta chain features in type 1 diabetes. Study in general: Sorted cells numbering under 110 million were examined across all samples.

Isolated RNA was reverse transcribed in full, so expressed TCRB transcripts were sequenced. Clones were sequenced by immunoSEQ multiplex PCR, and TCRdb holds only the in-frame ones, with some missing. Counted here are under 450,000 clones, about 14% occurring once; the ten biggest clones make up about 0.018%. Study-level points and caveats: PCR, the amplification step, might favor shorter templates, equally in patients and controls.

All sorted populations exceeded 98% purity. In regard to this clone: Its target is unknown.

Sequenced: naive CD4+ T cells from blood. This receptor was identified in a woman under 30 in good health.

CDR3 bases: TGTGCCAGTAGCCTCACTAGCGGGAGGGCTTCCGAGCAGTTCTTC. Amino acid sequence: CASSLTSGRASEQFF. The chain joins TRBV19 to TRBJ2-1; 13 nucleotides align to TRBD2. The V gene's germline CDR1 is LNHDA and CDR2 SQIVND (reference sequence). With 6 bases clipped from V and 10 bases from J, the junction kept 9 bases outside the gene matches. CDR3 size: 15 residues.